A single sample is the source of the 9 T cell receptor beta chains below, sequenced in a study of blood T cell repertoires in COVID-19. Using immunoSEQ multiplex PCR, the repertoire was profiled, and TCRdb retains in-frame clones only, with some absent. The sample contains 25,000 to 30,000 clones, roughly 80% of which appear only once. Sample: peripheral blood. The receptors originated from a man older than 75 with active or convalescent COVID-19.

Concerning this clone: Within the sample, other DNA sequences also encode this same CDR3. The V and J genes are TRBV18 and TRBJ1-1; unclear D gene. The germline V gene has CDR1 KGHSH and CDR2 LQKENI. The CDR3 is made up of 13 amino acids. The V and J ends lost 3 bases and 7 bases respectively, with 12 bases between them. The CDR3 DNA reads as TGTGCCAGCTCACCGACCGGGGATCTTGAAGCTTTCTTT. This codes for CASSPTGDLEAFF.

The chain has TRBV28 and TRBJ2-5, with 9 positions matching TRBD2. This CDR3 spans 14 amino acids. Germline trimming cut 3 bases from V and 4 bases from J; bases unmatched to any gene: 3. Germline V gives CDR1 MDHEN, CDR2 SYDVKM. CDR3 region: CASSFAGGPETQYF. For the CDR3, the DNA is TGTGCCAGCAGTTTCGCGGGAGGGCCAGAGACCCAGTACTTC.

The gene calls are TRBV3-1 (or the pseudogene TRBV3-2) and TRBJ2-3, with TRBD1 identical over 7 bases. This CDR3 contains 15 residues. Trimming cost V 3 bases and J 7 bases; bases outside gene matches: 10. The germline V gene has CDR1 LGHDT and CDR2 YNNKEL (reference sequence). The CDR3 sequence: CASSQTGIRSNTQYF. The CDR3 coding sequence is TGTGCCAGCAGCCAGACAGGGATACGGAGTAATACGCAGTATTTT.

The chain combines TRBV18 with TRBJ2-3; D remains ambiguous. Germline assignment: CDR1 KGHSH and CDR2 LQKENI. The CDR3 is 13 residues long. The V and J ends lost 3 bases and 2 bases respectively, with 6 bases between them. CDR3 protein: CASSPSITDTQYF. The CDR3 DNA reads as TGTGCCAGCTCACCTTCTATCACAGATACGCAGTATTTT.

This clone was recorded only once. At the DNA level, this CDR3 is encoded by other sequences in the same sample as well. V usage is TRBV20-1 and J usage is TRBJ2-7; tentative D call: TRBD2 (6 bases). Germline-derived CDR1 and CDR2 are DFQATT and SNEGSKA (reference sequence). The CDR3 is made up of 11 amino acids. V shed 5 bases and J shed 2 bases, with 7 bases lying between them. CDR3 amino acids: CSARTTYEQYF. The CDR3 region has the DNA TGCAGTGCTCGGACTACCTACGAGCAGTACTTC.

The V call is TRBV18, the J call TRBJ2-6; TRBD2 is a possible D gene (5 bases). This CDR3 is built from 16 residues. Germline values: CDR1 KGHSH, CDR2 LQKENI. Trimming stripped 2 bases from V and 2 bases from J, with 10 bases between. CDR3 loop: CASSPITGAGANVLTF. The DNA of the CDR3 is TGTGCCAGCTCACCAATCACCGGGGCTGGGGCCAACGTCCTGACTTTC.

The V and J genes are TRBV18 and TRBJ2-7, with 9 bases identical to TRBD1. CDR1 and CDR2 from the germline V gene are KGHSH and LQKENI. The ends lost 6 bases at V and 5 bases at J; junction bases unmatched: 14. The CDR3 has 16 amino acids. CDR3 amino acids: CASSPGTGRVVHEQYF. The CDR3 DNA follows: TGTGCCAGCTCGCCCGGGACAGGGAGGGTCGTGCACGAGCAGTACTTC.

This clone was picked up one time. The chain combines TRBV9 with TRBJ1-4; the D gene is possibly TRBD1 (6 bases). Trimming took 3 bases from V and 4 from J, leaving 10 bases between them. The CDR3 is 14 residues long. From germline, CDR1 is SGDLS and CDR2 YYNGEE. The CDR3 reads CASSGQVINEKLFF. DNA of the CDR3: TGTGCCAGCAGCGGACAGGTTATTAATGAAAAACTGTTTTTT.

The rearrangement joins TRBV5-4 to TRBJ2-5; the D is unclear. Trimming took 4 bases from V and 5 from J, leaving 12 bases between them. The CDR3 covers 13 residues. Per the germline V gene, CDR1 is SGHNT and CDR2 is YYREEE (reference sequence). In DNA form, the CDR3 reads TGTGCCAGCAGCCCTCCCGACGGGGAGACCCAGTACTTC. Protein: CASSPPDGETQYF.